This TCR beta chain was documented in a study of T cells in Graves' hyperthyroidism and ophthalmopathy. Study-level findings and limits: Blood also carried most thyroid clonotypes expanded above 0.001.

Diagnosis rested on symptoms, serum thyroxine and TRAb, thyroid ultrasound, and orbital computed tomography. The TCR beta CDR3 regions underwent amplification using RNA transcripts as the source. Researchers ran a first-round RT-PCR on the TCR CDR3 using the HTBI primer set. In TCRdb, the multiplex PCR reads were re-called with MiXCR into one record per CDR3 protein. The data show around 600,000 distinct CDR3 sequences, with 13% to 15% seen just once and under 15% held by the top ten. This CDR3 is built from 13 residues. Germline CDR1 MNHNS, CDR2 SASEGT. V lost 8 bases and J 4 bases, leaving 12 bases between the germline ends. This clonotype was counted between two and nine times. Its antigen is not identified.

This clonotype originated in a woman in her 50s with Graves' ophthalmopathy. The chain uses TRBV6-1 and TRBJ1-3; D may be TRBD1 (6 bases). What was sequenced was blood. The CDR3: CASRRTAGNTIYF. In DNA, the CDR3 is TGTGCCAGCCGACGGACAGCCGGAAACACCATATATTTT.